Below, 21 T cell receptor beta chains from the same sample are listed, as sequenced in a study of blood T cell repertoires in COVID-19. Generated by immunoSEQ multiplex PCR, the TCRdb table keeps only in-frame clones and is missing some. Of under 150,000 clones listed, approximately 86% were seen once; the top ten hold around 2.3%. The sample consisted of PBMCs or T cells enriched from blood (not recorded which). These receptor sequences come from a woman between 45 and 65 years old who had recovered from COVID-19.

V gene TRBV10-3 combines with J gene TRBJ1-3, with TRBD1 as a possible D gene (5 bases). This CDR3 is 14 amino acids long. CDR1 is ENHRY, CDR2 SYGVKD, per germline. V lost 6 bases to trimming and J lost 0 bases, with 9 bases between them. As DNA, the CDR3 is TGTGCCATCAGGGACACCGACTCTGGAAACACCATATATTTT. As protein: CAIRDTDSGNTIYF.

The V gene is TRBV29-1, the J gene TRBJ1-2; 7 nucleotides line up with TRBD1. The V segment lost 7 bases and the J segment 8 bases; nucleotides outside the gene matches: 4. The CDR3 spans 10 residues. Per the germline V gene, CDR1 is SQVTM and CDR2 is ANQGSEA. The CDR3: CSGGGQGYTF. CDR3 sequence (DNA): TGCAGCGGAGGGGGACAGGGCTACACCTTC.

The chain employs TRBV6-5 and TRBJ1-6, with TRBD1 identical over 7 bases. Germline-derived CDR1 and CDR2 are MNHEY and SVGAGI. V gave up 6 bases and J gave up 7 bases; unmatched junction bases: 3. The CDR3 length is 13 residues. CDR3 nucleotides: TGTGCCAGCAGCGACAGGGTAAATTCACCCCTCCACTTT. This encodes CASSDRVNSPLHF.

The chain carries TRBV5-5 and TRBJ2-7; D is perhaps TRBD1 (6 bases). The CDR3 covers 16 residues. With 0 bases removed from V and 0 bases from J, the gap between germline ends came to 13 bases. In germline, CDR1 is SGHKS, CDR2 YYEKEE (reference sequence). CDR3 in amino acids: CASSLAGAASSYEQYF. The CDR3 bases are TGTGCCAGCAGCTTGGCAGGGGCTGCCAGCTCCTACGAGCAGTACTTC. Complete variable domain (other parts from reference TRBV5-5 and TRBJ2-7): DAGVTQSPTHLIKTRGQQVTLRCSPISGHKSVSWYQQVLGQGPQFIFQYYEKEERGRGNFPDRFSARQFPNYSSELNVNALLLGDSALYLCASSLAGAASSYEQYFGPGTRLTVT.

The chain is built from TRBV9 and TRBJ2-5, with D possibly matching TRBD1 (5 bases). Germline-derived CDR1 and CDR2 are SGDLS and YYNGEE. Trimming removed 4 bases from V and 2 bases from J, with 15 bases in between. The CDR3 loop spans 15 amino acids. CDR3 sequence (DNA): TGTGCCAGCAGCCCAACGATAGGGGCTCAAGAGACCCAGTACTTC. Translating gives CASSPTIGAQETQYF.

The chain combines TRBV10-1 with TRBJ1-1, with unresolved D. Trimming removed 3 bases at V and 1 base at J, with 9 bases between. Germline CDR1 and CDR2: WNHNN and SYGVQD (reference sequence). The CDR3 length is 14 residues. CDR3 region: CASSDAGGNTEAFF. CDR3 bases: TGCGCCAGCAGTGACGCCGGTGGGAACACTGAAGCTTTCTTT.

V usage is TRBV4-1 and J usage is TRBJ1-2; D remains ambiguous. The V gene lost 0 bases and the J gene lost 1 base, with 12 bases spanning the gap. The CDR3 consists of 16 residues. The germline CDR1 and CDR2 sequences are MGHRA and YSYEKL. This chain's CDR3 is CASSQESGPLNYGYTF. The CDR3 DNA sequence: TGCGCCAGCAGCCAAGAATCGGGTCCCCTTAACTATGGCTACACCTTC.

CDR3 in amino acids: CSVDTPRGGYEQYF. The CDR3 DNA is TGCAGCGTTGACACCCCCCGAGGGGGCTACGAGCAGTACTTC. V and J are TRBV29-1 and TRBJ2-7; D is possibly TRBD1 (6 bases). The V gene lost 3 bases and the J gene lost 3 bases, with 15 bases spanning the gap. The CDR3 extends over 14 amino acids. CDR1 and CDR2 (germline): SQVTM, ANQGSEA.

The chain joins TRBV7-6 to TRBJ1-2, with D perhaps TRBD1 (5 bases). CDR1 and CDR2 (germline): SGHVS, FNYEAQ. The CDR3 spans 15 residues. V gave up 1 base and J gave up 3 bases, with 12 bases separating them. DNA for the CDR3: TGTGCCAGCAGCTTAGGGCGGGGGATGGACTATGGCTACACCTTC. Translating it yields CASSLGRGMDYGYTF.

The genes are TRBV7-2 and TRBJ2-3; D unresolved. The CDR3 totals 13 residues. Trimming cost V 7 bases and J 0 bases, with 8 bases left between them. The germline V gene encodes CDR1 SGHTA and CDR2 FQGNSA. As DNA, the CDR3 is TGTGCCAGCACACATCCTAGCACAGATACGCAGTATTTT. It specifies CASTHPSTDTQYF. Full variable domain (rest looked up from reference TRBV7-2 and TRBJ2-3): GAGVSQSPSNKVTEKGKDVELRCDPISGHTALYWYRQSLGQGLEFLIYFQGNSAPDKSGLPSDRFSAERTGGSVSTLTIQRTQQEDSAVYLCASTHPSTDTQYFGPGTRLTVL.

V is TRBV7-2 and J is TRBJ1-5; TRBD1 matches 10 bases. CDR3 length: 17 residues. CDR1 SGHTA and CDR2 FQGNSA come from the germline V gene. V dropped 0 bases and J dropped 4; count of bases not matched to a gene: 6. CDR3 amino acids: CASSLAARTGGNQPQHF. CDR3 nucleotide sequence: TGTGCCAGCAGCTTAGCCGCCCGGACAGGGGGGAATCAGCCCCAGCATTTT.

The gene calls are TRBV6-4 and TRBJ1-1; D not resolved. V lost 2 bases and J lost 1, with 8 bases in between. CDR3 length equals 14 residues. Germline CDR1 and CDR2: MRHNA and SNTAGT. The CDR3 DNA is TGTGCCAGCAGTGACGTATACGGGAACACTGAAGCTTTCTTT. Translating it yields CASSDVYGNTEAFF.

This clone is a singleton in its sample. The chain is built from TRBV5-5 and TRBJ2-1; TRBD1 aligns across 7 bases. Germline trimming cut 0 bases from V and 4 bases from J; bases unmatched to any gene: 7. The germline V gene has CDR1 SGHKS and CDR2 YYEKEE (reference sequence). This CDR3 has 16 amino acids. DNA of the CDR3: TGTGCCAGCAGCTTGGAAGGCAGGGGGTCATACAATGAGCAGTTCTTC. This translates into CASSLEGRGSYNEQFF. Looking up the rest from reference TRBV5-5 and TRBJ2-1 gives the full variable domain: DAGVTQSPTHLIKTRGQQVTLRCSPISGHKSVSWYQQVLGQGPQFIFQYYEKEERGRGNFPDRFSARQFPNYSSELNVNALLLGDSALYLCASSLEGRGSYNEQFFGPGTRLTVL.

The chain combines TRBV19 with TRBJ1-3, with 9 nucleotides matching TRBD1. There are 16 residues in the CDR3. Germline loops: CDR1 LNHDA, CDR2 SQIVND (reference sequence). V shed 8 bases, J shed 2 bases, and the junction held 10 bases outside the gene matches. The CDR3 protein is CASHFFGDRAGNTIYF. As DNA, the CDR3 is TGTGCCAGTCATTTCTTTGGGGACAGGGCTGGAAACACCATATATTTT.

This chain joins TRBV5-1 and TRBJ1-2, with 7 positions matching TRBD1. The V gene's germline CDR1 is SGHRS and CDR2 YFSETQ. This CDR3 contains 14 residues. The V and J ends lost 3 bases and 1 base, in that order; junction bases with no gene match: 3. CDR3 residues: CASSSGQHNYGYTF. Written as DNA, the CDR3 is TGCGCCAGCAGCTCGGGACAGCATAACTATGGCTACACCTTC.

The chain joins TRBV10-3 to TRBJ2-2; D uncertain. The CDR3 is made up of 14 amino acids. Germline CDR1 ENHRY, CDR2 SYGVKD. Trimming stripped 6 bases from V and 1 base from J, with 9 bases between. The CDR3: CAIRGDVNTGELFF. As DNA, the CDR3 is TGTGCCATCAGGGGCGACGTGAACACCGGGGAGCTGTTTTTT.

This clone was seen a handful of times. The CDR3 coding sequence is TGTGCCAGCAGTGTAGGGCAGGGCACTGAAGCTTTCTTT. Translation gives CASSVGQGTEAFF. The chain uses TRBV2 and TRBJ1-1; D is possibly TRBD1 (5 bases). Germline CDR1 SNHLY, CDR2 FYNNEI. CDR3 length: 13 residues. V gave up 4 bases and J gave up 4 bases, with 10 bases separating them.

The DNA of the CDR3 is TGTGCCAGCAGACTTGGGACAGGCCAGCCCCAGCATTTT. Its protein is CASRLGTGQPQHF. V gene TRBV12-3 or TRBV12-4 combines with J gene TRBJ1-5; 8 nucleotides line up with TRBD1. With 6 bases clipped from V and 7 bases from J, the junction kept 5 bases outside the gene matches. The CDR3 is 13 residues long.

The chain recombines TRBV5-1 with TRBJ2-1; 9 bases match TRBD2. CDR3 length equals 15 residues. CDR1 and CDR2 (germline): SGHRS, YFSETQ. Trimming cost V 3 bases and J 3 bases; bases outside gene matches: 4. CDR3: CASSYGLANYNEQFF. The DNA of the CDR3 is TGCGCCAGCAGCTACGGACTAGCGAACTACAATGAGCAGTTCTTC.

The chain couples TRBV18 to TRBJ1-2; 7 bases are a match to TRBD1. The CDR3 loop spans 12 amino acids. CDR1 and CDR2 (germline): KGHSH, LQKENI. With 5 bases clipped from V and 4 bases from J, the junction kept 1 base outside the gene matches. The CDR3 sequence: CASSSGGYGYTF. CDR3 coding DNA: TGTGCCAGCTCATCAGGGGGCTATGGCTACACCTTC.

This rearrangement joins TRBV11-2 to TRBJ1-2; D is uncertain. Between the trimmed V and J ends, which lost 1 base and 2 bases, there was a span of 14 bases. The germline gives CDR1 SGHAT, CDR2 FQNNGV. The CDR3 length is 16 residues. CDR3 coding DNA: TGTGCCAGCAGCTTAGCCATCGCGGGCCTAAACTATGGCTACACCTTC. The encoded protein is CASSLAIAGLNYGYTF.